This TCR beta chain was captured in a study of response to subunit inactivated influenza vaccine. Study results and caveats: Authors suggested seasonal influenza vaccinations each recruit few new T cells.

V lost 0 bases, J lost 6 bases, and 9 bases lay in between. The germline V gene encodes CDR1 SGHKS and CDR2 YYEKEE (reference sequence). The CDR3 is made up of 14 amino acids. Only a few counts were recorded for this clonotype. Its antigen is still unknown. TCRdb processed the RT-PCR reads anew with MiXCR; each CDR3 protein has one entry. This sample has about 780,000 distinct CDR3 sequences; approximately 17% occur once, and the top ten carry approximately 11%. The TCR was taken from a man aged 50 or older who received an inactivated influenza vaccine. The chain is built from TRBV5-5 and TRBJ2-2; D is unresolved. Sequences were derived from PBMCs from blood, sampled about 5 days after vaccination. This CDR3 reads CASSLEQWAGELFF. In DNA, the CDR3 is TGTGCCAGCAGCTTGGAACAGTGGGCCGGGGAGCTGTTTTTT.